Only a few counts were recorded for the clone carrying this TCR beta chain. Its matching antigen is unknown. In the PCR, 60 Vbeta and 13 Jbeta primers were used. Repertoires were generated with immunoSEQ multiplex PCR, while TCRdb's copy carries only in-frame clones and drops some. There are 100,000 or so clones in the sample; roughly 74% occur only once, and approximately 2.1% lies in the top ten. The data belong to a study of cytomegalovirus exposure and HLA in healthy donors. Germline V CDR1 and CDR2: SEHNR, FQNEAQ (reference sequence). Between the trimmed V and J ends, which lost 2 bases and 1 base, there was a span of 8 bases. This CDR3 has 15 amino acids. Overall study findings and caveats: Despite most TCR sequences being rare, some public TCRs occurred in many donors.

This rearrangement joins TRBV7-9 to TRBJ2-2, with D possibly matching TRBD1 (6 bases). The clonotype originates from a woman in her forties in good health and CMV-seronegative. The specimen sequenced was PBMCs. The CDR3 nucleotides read TGTGCCAGCAGCTTACTGGGACAGAACACCGGGGAGCTGTTTTTT. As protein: CASSLLGQNTGELFF.